This TCR beta chain is drawn from a study of blood T cells in healthy people across ages. Findings and caveats of the study: Per-million-T-cell TCR beta diversity fell roughly linearly with age.

Remarks on this clonotype: The target antigen is unknown.

A second PCR of about 7 to 12 cycles used a sample-barcoded 5' primer and a J-beta primer mix. Every cDNA molecule bore a tag from a template-switch adaptor containing 12 random nucleotides. One entry per CDR3 protein, called by TCRdb with MiXCR from the 5' RACE reads. The table includes over 700,000 distinct CDR3 sequences, more than 20% detected once. This CDR3 contains 13 residues. Germline-derived CDR1 and CDR2 are MNHEY and SVGAGI. Trimming shortened V by 4 bases and J by 2 bases, and 5 bases separated the two germline ends. Separately, the same data were catalogued under a study of T cells of mothers and their children. Per that study: There were no persistent microchimeric T cell clones detected.

The receptor comes from a boy under 18 in good health. Input material: blood. The V and J genes are TRBV6-5 and TRBJ2-2; D tentatively fits TRBD1 or TRBD2 (5 bases each). CDR3 sequence: CASSWDNTGELFF. CDR3 nucleotide sequence: TGTGCCAGCAGTTGGGACAACACCGGGGAGCTGTTTTTT.